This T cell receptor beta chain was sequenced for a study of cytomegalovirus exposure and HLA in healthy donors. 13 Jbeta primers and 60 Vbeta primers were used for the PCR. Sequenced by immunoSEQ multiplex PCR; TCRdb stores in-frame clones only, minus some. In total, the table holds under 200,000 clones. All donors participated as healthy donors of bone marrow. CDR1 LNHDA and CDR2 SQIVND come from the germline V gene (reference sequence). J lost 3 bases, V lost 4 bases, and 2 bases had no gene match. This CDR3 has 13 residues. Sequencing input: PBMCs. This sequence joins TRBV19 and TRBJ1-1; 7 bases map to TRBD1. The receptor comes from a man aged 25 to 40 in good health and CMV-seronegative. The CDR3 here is CASSTGGYTEAFF. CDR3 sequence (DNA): TGTGCCAGTAGTACAGGGGGGTACACTGAAGCTTTCTTT.